The clone carrying this T cell receptor (beta chain) was seen a single time. These data originate in a study of blood T cell repertoires in COVID-19. The assay was immunoSEQ multiplex PCR, and TCRdb's table has in-frame clones only and misses some. In the table there are approximately 200,000 clones, 85% of which are singletons. Germline loops: CDR1 LGHNA, CDR2 YNFKEQ. The CDR3 is 15 amino acids. Between the trimmed V and J ends, which lost 0 bases and 0 bases, there was a span of 8 bases. The chain employs TRBV4-2 and TRBJ1-1; D perhaps matches TRBD1 (5 bases). Sequenced input: PBMCs or T cells enriched from blood (not recorded which). The clonotype originates from a man aged 40-55 years who had recovered from COVID-19. DNA of the CDR3: TGTGCCAGCAGCCAAGAACCGACAGTGAACACTGAAGCTTTCTTT. Translating gives CASSQEPTVNTEAFF.